This T cell receptor beta chain emerged from a study of regulatory T cells in long-lasting Graves disease. Turning to the study itself: A definition of persistent Graves' disease required over 5 years of antithyroid drugs plus positive TSH receptor antibodies.

Overall study findings and caveats: Between persistent patients, 2,500 to 3,500 public clonotypes were shared, exceeding the 900 to 1,000 shared between new patients. Patients with persistent Graves' had lower TCR diversity than newly diagnosed patients.

Indicated time point: persistent/refractory GD, antithyroid drugs over 5 years with positive TRAb. From RNA extracted from PBMCs, the TCR library was made. Patients met American Thyroid Association criteria for Graves' disease. Germline V gives CDR1 SGHRS, CDR2 YFSETQ. V was shortened by 2 bases and J by 1 base, with 30 bases between the two germline ends. CDR3 size: 21 residues. This clonotype has just a few counts. Its specificity is not known. In building TCR beta libraries, iRepertoire HTBI primers were used together with Arm-PCR of CDR3 regions. MiXCR, run by TCRdb on the multiplex PCR reads, gives a single entry per CDR3 protein. The sample yields about 660,000 distinct CDR3 sequences, 25% to 35% seen once.

The receptor comes from a female donor with Graves disease. The chain has TRBV5-1 and TRBJ2-5; no firm D call. Material: peripheral blood mononuclear cells (PBMCs), obtained when the disease was refractory, from a patient treated with antithyroid drugs. In nucleotides, the CDR3 is TGCGCCAGCAGCTTTCCGGCCAGCCCCCGGTTGGACGATCGACCCCAAGAGACCCAGTACTTC. Protein sequence: CASSFPASPRLDDRPQETQYF.